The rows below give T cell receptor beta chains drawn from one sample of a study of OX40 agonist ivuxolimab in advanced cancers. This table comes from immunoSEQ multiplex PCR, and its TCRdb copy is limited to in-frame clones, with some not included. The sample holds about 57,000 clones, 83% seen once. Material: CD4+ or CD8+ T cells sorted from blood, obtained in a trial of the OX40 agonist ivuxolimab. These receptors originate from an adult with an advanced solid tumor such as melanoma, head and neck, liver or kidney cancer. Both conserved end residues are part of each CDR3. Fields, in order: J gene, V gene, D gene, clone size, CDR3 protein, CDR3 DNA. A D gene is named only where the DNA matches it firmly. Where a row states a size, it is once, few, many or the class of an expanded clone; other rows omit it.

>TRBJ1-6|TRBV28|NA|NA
CASSSSGTIYNSPLHF
TGTGCCAGCAGTTCCAGCGGGACAATCTATAATTCACCCCTCCACTTT
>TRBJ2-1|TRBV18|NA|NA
CASSTGLVAGISSSYNEQFF
TGTGCCAGCTCGACAGGGTTGGTAGCGGGAATTTCTAGCTCCTACAATGAGCAGTTCTTC
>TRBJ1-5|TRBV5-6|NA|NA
CASSLRGSLGGNQPQHF
TGTGCCAGCAGCTTACGGGGGAGTCTTGGGGGCAATCAGCCCCAGCATTTT
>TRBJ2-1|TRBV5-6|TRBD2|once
CASSRGLAGPYNEQFF
TGTGCCAGCAGCCGGGGACTAGCGGGGCCATACAATGAGCAGTTCTTC
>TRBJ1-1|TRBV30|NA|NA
CAWTPYTEAFF
TGTGCCTGGACCCCCTACACTGAAGCTTTCTTT
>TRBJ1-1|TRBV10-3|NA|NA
CAITGLPNTEAFF
TGTGCCATCACCGGGCTTCCGAACACTGAAGCTTTCTTT
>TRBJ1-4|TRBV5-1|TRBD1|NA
CASSLSDRGTNEKLFF
TGCGCCAGCAGCTTGTCCGACAGGGGAACTAATGAAAAACTGTTTTTT
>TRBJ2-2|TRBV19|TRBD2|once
CASGTSGSTGELFF
TGTGCCAGCGGGACTAGCGGGAGCACCGGGGAGCTGTTTTTT
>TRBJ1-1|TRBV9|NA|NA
CASSPGHLNTEAFF
TGTGCCAGCAGCCCGGGACACCTGAACACTGAAGCTTTCTTT
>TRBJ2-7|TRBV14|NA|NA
CASSSRGGGEQYF
TGTGCCAGCAGCTCCCGAGGGGGGGGCGAGCAGTACTTC
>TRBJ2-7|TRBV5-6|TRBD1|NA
CASSLTGVRYEQYF
TGTGCCAGCAGCTTAACAGGGGTTCGGTACGAGCAGTACTTC
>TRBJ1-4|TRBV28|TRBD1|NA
CASSSYPDRDHQVEKLFF
TGTGCCAGCAGTTCCTATCCGGACAGGGACCACCAGGTTGAAAAACTGTTTTTT
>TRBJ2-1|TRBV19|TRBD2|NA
CASSFGLAGSHEQFF
TGTGCCAGCTCGTTCGGGTTAGCGGGGTCGCATGAGCAGTTCTTC
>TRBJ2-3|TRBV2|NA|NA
CASRVLPSTDTQYF
TGTGCCAGTAGGGTACTACCGAGTACAGATACGCAGTATTTT
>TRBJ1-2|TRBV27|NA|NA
CASSLSYQGTYGYTF
TGTGCCAGCAGTTTGAGTTACCAGGGGACCTATGGCTACACCTTC
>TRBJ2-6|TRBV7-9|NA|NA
CASSLGVLRSGANVLTF
TGTGCCAGCAGCTTAGGGGTTCTTCGATCGGGGGCCAACGTCCTGACTTTC
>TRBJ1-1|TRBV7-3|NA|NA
CASSFSSNTEAFF
TGTGCCAGCAGCTTCTCATCGAACACTGAAGCTTTCTTT
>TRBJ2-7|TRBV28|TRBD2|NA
CASSDSSGGGSYEQYF
TGTGCCAGCAGTGATTCTAGCGGGGGGGGCTCCTACGAGCAGTACTTC
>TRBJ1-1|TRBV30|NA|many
CAWRVGRKTEAFF
TGTGCCTGGAGGGTGGGGAGGAAGACTGAAGCTTTCTTT
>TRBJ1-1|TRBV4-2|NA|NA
CASSQGQGWETEAFF
TGTGCCAGCAGCCAAGGTCAGGGCTGGGAAACTGAAGCTTTCTTT
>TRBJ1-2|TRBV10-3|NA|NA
CAISAGSYGYTF
TGTGCCATCAGCGCTGGCAGCTATGGCTACACCTTC
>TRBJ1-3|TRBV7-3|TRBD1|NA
CASSLNPRGFPGNTIYF
TGTGCCAGCAGCTTAAACCCCAGGGGGTTCCCTGGAAACACCATATATTTT
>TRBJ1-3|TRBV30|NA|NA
CAWSGSGYGNTIYF
TGTGCCTGGAGTGGGTCCGGCTATGGAAACACCATATATTTT
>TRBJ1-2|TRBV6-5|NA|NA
CASSKDVFYGYTF
TGTGCCAGCAGCAAAGACGTATTCTATGGCTACACCTTC
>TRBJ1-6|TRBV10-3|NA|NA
CAISEYSGGNSPLHF
TGTGCCATCAGTGAGTATTCCGGGGGTAATTCACCCCTCCACTTT
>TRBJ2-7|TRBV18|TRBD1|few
CASSPPDRGGYEQYF
TGTGCCAGCTCACCGCCAGACAGGGGCGGTTACGAGCAGTACTTC
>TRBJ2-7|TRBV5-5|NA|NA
CASKIFPGPYEQYF
TGTGCCAGCAAGATCTTTCCGGGCCCCTACGAGCAGTACTTC
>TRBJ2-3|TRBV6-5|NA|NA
CASSDDRRNTDTQYF
TGTGCCAGCAGCGATGACCGACGAAACACAGATACGCAGTATTTT
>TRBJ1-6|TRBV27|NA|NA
CASSLQVQNNSPLHF
TGTGCCAGCAGTTTACAGGTTCAGAATAATTCACCCCTCCACTTT
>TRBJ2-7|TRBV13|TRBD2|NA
CASTTGGTYEQYF
TGTGCCAGCACCACGGGAGGAACCTACGAGCAGTACTTC
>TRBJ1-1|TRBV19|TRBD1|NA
CASSDRGVNTEAFF
TGTGCCAGTAGTGACAGGGGTGTAAACACTGAAGCTTTCTTT
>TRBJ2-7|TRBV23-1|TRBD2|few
CASSQSSREGLYEQYF
TGCGCCAGCAGTCAATCCTCGCGGGAGGGCTTGTACGAGCAGTACTTC
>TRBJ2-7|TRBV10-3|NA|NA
CAISESGPYEQYF
TGTGCCATCAGTGAGTCCGGCCCCTACGAGCAGTACTTC
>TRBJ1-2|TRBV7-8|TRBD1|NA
CASSARTGRGYTF
TGTGCCAGCAGCGCACGGACAGGGAGAGGCTACACCTTC
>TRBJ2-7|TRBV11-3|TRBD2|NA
CASSQDLLAGVSYEQYF
TGTGCCAGCAGCCAAGACCTTCTAGCGGGAGTTAGCTACGAGCAGTACTTC
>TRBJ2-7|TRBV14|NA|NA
CASSHSAPEQYF
TGTGCCAGCAGCCATTCTGCCCCCGAGCAGTACTTC